What follows is one T cell receptor beta chain and its context. Libraries were prepared by immunoSEQ multiplex PCR; TCRdb keeps only in-frame clonotypes and omits some of them. This table has under 90,000 clones, 80% appearing once. This CDR3 region has 15 residues. V was trimmed by 4 bases and J by 3 bases, leaving 16 bases between them. Per the germline V gene, CDR1 is SGHNT and CDR2 is YYREEE (reference sequence). This specimen belongs to a study of blood T cell repertoires in COVID-19. Study-wide context: In each case, the material was cDNA or gDNA derived from T cells, B-cell-depleted T cells, or PBMCs.

This chain connects TRBV5-4 to TRBJ2-5, with unresolved D. The clonotype comes from a human donor in a cohort sampled during active COVID-19. Sequences were obtained from peripheral blood. The chain's CDR3 is CASSHAQVLKETQYF. The CDR3 nucleotides read TGTGCCAGCAGCCACGCTCAGGTACTGAAAGAGACCCAGTACTTC.